Presented here are 19 T cell receptor beta chains from one specimen sequenced in a study of blood T cell repertoires in COVID-19. TCRdb's copy holds only in-frame clones and misses some; the assay was immunoSEQ multiplex PCR. The data contain tens of thousands of clones, approximately 72% of them singletons. Specimen: peripheral blood. The receptors were sampled from a woman between 65 and 79 years old with COVID-19, enrolled during active disease.

The chain joins TRBV6-5 to TRBJ2-7; 8 nucleotides agree with TRBD1. Germline CDR1 is MNHEY and CDR2 is SVGAGI. This CDR3 spans 16 amino acids. Unmatched junction bases numbered 8, after V lost 2 bases and J lost 2 bases. The CDR3 is CASSYSATGVPYEQYF. The DNA for the CDR3 is TGTGCCAGCAGTTACAGCGCGACAGGGGTCCCCTACGAGCAGTACTTC.

The chain links TRBV4-2 to TRBJ1-1; possibly TRBD1 for D (5 bases). The V end was cut by 2 bases, the J end by 1 base, with 11 bases between. This CDR3 comprises 15 residues. CDR1 is LGHNA, CDR2 YNFKEQ, per germline. The CDR3 DNA reads TGTGCCAGCAGCCAATTTCAGGGTACGAACACTGAAGCTTTCTTT. Protein sequence: CASSQFQGTNTEAFF.

The chain is built from TRBV7-6 and TRBJ2-1; 8 bases agree with TRBD1. CDR1 SGHVS and CDR2 FNYEAQ come from the germline V gene. The V segment lost 5 bases and the J segment 8 bases; nucleotides outside the gene matches: 8. The CDR3 length is 14 residues. CDR3 sequence: CASSPGQGGDEQFF. CDR3 bases: TGTGCCAGCAGCCCAGGACAGGGAGGCGATGAGCAGTTCTTC. Using reference TRBV7-6 and TRBJ2-1 for the parts outside the CDR3, the full variable domain is GAGVSQSPRYKVTKRGQDVALRCDPISGHVSLYWYRQALGQGPEFLTYFNYEAQQDKSGLPNDRFSAERPEGSISTLTIQRTEQRDSAMYRCASSPGQGGDEQFFGPGTRLTVL.

The CDR3 reads CASTPGLAGNEQFF. DNA for the CDR3: TGTGCCAGTACCCCGGGACTAGCGGGCAATGAGCAGTTCTTC. The chain combines TRBV19 with TRBJ2-1, with 12 bases identical to TRBD2. The CDR3 totals 14 residues. Losses at the gene ends were 7 bases for V and 6 bases for J; bases not matched to a gene: 4. CDR1 is LNHDA and CDR2 is SQIVND in the germline V gene (reference sequence).

The chain uses TRBV25-1 and TRBJ2-1, with 10 bases matching TRBD2. This CDR3 spans 14 amino acids. J lost 8 bases, V lost 5 bases, and 6 bases had no gene match. Germline V CDR1 and CDR2: MGHDK, SYGVNS. The CDR3 coding sequence is TGTGCCAGCAGTTCTAGCGGGAGTTACTATGAGCAGTTCTTC. Its translation: CASSSSGSYYEQFF.

This chain joins TRBV4-3 and TRBJ1-3; TRBD1 is a possible D gene (5 bases). The CDR3 extends over 17 amino acids. V was trimmed by 0 bases and J by 0 bases, leaving 12 bases between them. CDR1 is LGHNA, CDR2 YSLEER, per germline. Here the CDR3 reads CASSQDPTVTSGNTIYF. The DNA for the CDR3 is TGCGCCAGCAGCCAAGATCCGACAGTGACCTCTGGAAACACCATATATTTT.

The rearrangement uses TRBV2 and TRBJ2-1; 11 bases are a match to TRBD1. This CDR3 comprises 14 residues. V shed 11 bases and J 2 bases; nucleotides not matched to a gene: 5. Germline CDR1 reads SNHLY; CDR2 reads FYNNEI. The CDR3 coding sequence is TGTGCCGGCCGGGACAGGGGGGCCTACAATGAGCAGTTCTTC. Protein: CAGRDRGAYNEQFF.

The V gene is TRBV7-2, the J gene TRBJ2-2; D perhaps matches TRBD1 (6 bases). The CDR3 spans 16 residues. V was clipped by 3 bases and J by 5 bases, with 16 bases between them. The germline V gene has CDR1 SGHTA and CDR2 FQGNSA. The CDR3 sequence: CASSFFQGGRTGELFF. The CDR3 DNA reads TGTGCCAGCAGCTTTTTCCAAGGGGGTAGGACCGGGGAGCTGTTTTTT. Based on the CDR3 plus reference TRBV7-2 and TRBJ2-2, the full variable domain is GAGVSQSPSNKVTEKGKDVELRCDPISGHTALYWYRQSLGQGLEFLIYFQGNSAPDKSGLPSDRFSAERTGGSVSTLTIQRTQQEDSAVYLCASSFFQGGRTGELFFGEGSRLTVL.

V and J are TRBV4-3 and TRBJ1-2; D is ambiguous. Trimming cost V 1 base and J 8 bases, with 11 bases left between them. Germline CDR1 LGHNA, CDR2 YSLEER. The CDR3 has 13 amino acids. The CDR3 sequence: CASSQADASGYTF. The CDR3 DNA sequence: TGCGCCAGCAGCCAAGCCGATGCAAGCGGCTACACCTTC.

The chain links TRBV9 to TRBJ2-7; 8 bases agree with TRBD2. CDR3 length: 16 residues. The V and J ends lost 4 bases and 7 bases, in that order; junction bases with no gene match: 16. Germline V gene sequence: CDR1 SGDLS, CDR2 YYNGEE. In DNA, the CDR3 is TGTGCCAGCAGCCCAAGGCGGACTAGCATCCCGGGGGAGCAGTACGTC. It codes for CASSPRRTSIPGEQYV.

The CDR3 DNA reads TGTGCCAGCAGTGAAGCGCGGACAGGGGGGACTAATGAAAAACTGTTTTTT. This encodes CASSEARTGGTNEKLFF. The chain has TRBV2 and TRBJ1-4; TRBD1 agrees at 10 bases. The J segment lost 2 bases and the V segment lost 0 bases, leaving 3 bases of the junction unmatched. Germline lookup yields CDR1 SNHLY and CDR2 FYNNEI. The CDR3 sequence is 17 residues long. The full variable domain, completed using reference TRBV2 and TRBJ1-4, is EPEVTQTPSHQVTQMGQEVILRCVPISNHLYFYWYRQILGQKVEFLVSFYNNEISEKSEIFDDQFSVERPDGSNFTLKIRSTKLEDSAMYFCASSEARTGGTNEKLFFGSGTQLSVL.

In this sample, this clone turned up once. The CDR3 spells CASSESVSGANVLTF. DNA for the CDR3: TGTGCCAGCAGTGAATCGGTCTCTGGGGCCAACGTCCTGACTTTC. V is TRBV2 and J is TRBJ2-6; D uncertain. Germline CDR1 SNHLY, CDR2 FYNNEI. The CDR3 loop spans 15 amino acids. V shed 2 bases and J shed 0 bases, with 5 bases lying between them.

The chain uses TRBV21-1 and TRBJ1-1. TRBV21-1 is shown as a pseudogene. This CDR3 has 17 amino acids. The CDR3 sequence is CASSIPSSSSLGTEAFF. The CDR3 bases are TGTGCCAGCAGCATCCCCTCCTCGAGTTCCCTCGGCACTGAAGCTTTCTTT.

Points on this clone: Other DNA sequences in the same sample also yield this CDR3. The chain couples TRBV6-5 to TRBJ1-3, with 11 bases aligning to TRBD1. Trimming removed 6 bases from V and 1 base from J; junction bases left unmatched: 2. Germline CDR1 is MNHEY and CDR2 is SVGAGI. The CDR3 loop spans 15 amino acids. The CDR3: CASRGQGVSGNTIYF. DNA of the CDR3: TGTGCCAGCAGGGGACAGGGGGTATCTGGAAACACCATATATTTT.

The chain is built from TRBV11-3 and TRBJ2-3; 13 bases are shared with TRBD2. The CDR3 consists of 16 residues. Per germline, CDR1 SGHNT and CDR2 YENEEA. The J segment lost 6 bases and the V segment lost 6 bases, leaving 9 bases of the junction unmatched. As DNA, the CDR3 is TGTGCCAGCAGTCTAGGGACTAGCGGGACAACGGATACGCAGTATTTT. It codes for CASSLGTSGTTDTQYF.

The chain uses TRBV5-1 and TRBJ2-1, with TRBD2 matching over 10 bases. Germline values: CDR1 SGHRS, CDR2 YFSETQ. After removal of 0 bases from V and 6 bases from J, the junction contained 9 bases not matched to a gene. CDR3 length: 17 amino acids. The chain's CDR3 is CASSLALAGASGNEQFF. The DNA of the CDR3 is TGCGCCAGCAGCTTGGCCCTAGCGGGGGCCTCGGGCAATGAGCAGTTCTTC.

Written as DNA, the CDR3 is TGTGCCAGTAGTTTCTCACAGGGGGCCAACACCGGGGAGCTGTTTTTT. Translating it yields CASSFSQGANTGELFF. J is TRBJ2-2 and V is TRBV19, with 9 bases fitting TRBD1. The germline V gene encodes CDR1 LNHDA and CDR2 SQIVND (reference sequence). The V gene end was trimmed by 5 bases and the J gene end by 2 bases; junction bases not matched to a gene: 6. This CDR3 region has 16 residues.

This clone occurred a few times. The V and J genes are TRBV18 and TRBJ1-4; 10 nucleotides match TRBD1. The CDR3 is 21 amino acids. Germline assignment: CDR1 KGHSH and CDR2 LQKENI. With V trimmed by 3 bases and J by 3 bases, 19 bases remained unmatched. DNA for the CDR3: TGTGCCAGCTCACCTCGTAAACGGGACCGGGACAGGGGTCACCCTAATGAAAAACTGTTTTTT. Translating gives CASSPRKRDRDRGHPNEKLFF.

The rearrangement uses TRBV5-1 and TRBJ1-1, with D perhaps matching TRBD1 (5 bases). Germline V lookup: CDR1 SGHRS, CDR2 YFSETQ. The V end was cut by 4 bases, the J end by 5 bases, with 15 bases between. The CDR3 loop spans 14 amino acids. CDR3 bases: TGCGCCAGCAGCCGGGACTTCCTGGGGACTGAAGCTTTCTTT. It is translated as CASSRDFLGTEAFF.